The rows below give T cell receptor beta chains drawn from one sample of a study of vaccination and CD4 T cells after COVID-19. In TCRdb, the PCR reads were re-called with MiXCR into one record per CDR3 protein. The sample records some 25,000 distinct CDR3 sequences, under 60% being singletons. The sequenced sample was CD4+ T cells from blood, obtained before SARS-CoV-2 vaccination. These receptors originate from a human donor who had recovered from COVID-19. Each CDR3 is given with its conserved first and last residue. The D gene is left open where the match is weak. Clone sizes are given selectively: once, few, many, or a class where the clone is expanded.

j_call: TRBJ2-3
v_call: TRBV5-1
d_call: TRBD2
clone_size: -
cdr3_aa: CASTSGSGRADTQYF
cdr3_nt: TGCGCCAGCACATCGGGTAGCGGGAGAGCAGATACGCAGTATTTT

j_call: TRBJ1-2
v_call: TRBV2
d_call: -
clone_size: -
cdr3_aa: CASSEPLMGETRDGFGYTF
cdr3_nt: TGTGCCAGCAGTGAACCACTAATGGGAGAGACAAGGGATGGCTTTGGCTACACCTTC

j_call: TRBJ2-3
v_call: TRBV28
d_call: TRBD1
clone_size: -
cdr3_aa: CASSHGQGFTDTQYF
cdr3_nt: TGTGCCAGCAGCCATGGACAGGGCTTCACAGATACGCAGTATTTT

j_call: TRBJ2-5
v_call: TRBV2
d_call: TRBD2
clone_size: -
cdr3_aa: CASNSQGSGGGTQYF
cdr3_nt: TGTGCCAGCAATTCCCAGGGCTCGGGGGGAGGGACCCAGTACTTC

j_call: TRBJ2-3
v_call: TRBV6-5
d_call: -
clone_size: few
cdr3_aa: CASSYLRSADTQYF
cdr3_nt: TGTGCCAGCAGTTACTTACGCTCGGCAGATACGCAGTATTTT

j_call: TRBJ1-4
v_call: TRBV28
d_call: -
clone_size: few
cdr3_aa: CASSFLPQEKLFF
cdr3_nt: TGTGCCAGCAGTTTCTTGCCGCAGGAAAAACTGTTTTTT

j_call: TRBJ1-5
v_call: TRBV20-1
d_call: TRBD1
clone_size: -
cdr3_aa: CSASRTGGFQPQHF
cdr3_nt: TGCAGTGCTTCAAGGACAGGGGGCTTTCAGCCCCAGCATTTT

j_call: TRBJ2-6
v_call: TRBV6-2/TRBV6-3
d_call: -
clone_size: -
cdr3_aa: CASSYGGLTANVLTF
cdr3_nt: TGTGCCAGCAGTTATGGGGGGCTGACGGCCAACGTCCTGACTTTC

j_call: TRBJ2-5
v_call: TRBV2
d_call: -
clone_size: few
cdr3_aa: CASSEETQYF
cdr3_nt: TGTGCCAGCAGTGAAGAGACCCAGTACTTC

j_call: TRBJ2-1
v_call: TRBV6-2/TRBV6-3
d_call: -
clone_size: -
cdr3_aa: CASSWQILPYNEQFF
cdr3_nt: TGTGCCAGCAGTTGGCAGATCCTCCCGTACAATGAGCAGTTCTTC

j_call: TRBJ2-3
v_call: TRBV6-2/TRBV6-3
d_call: TRBD2
clone_size: few
cdr3_aa: CASRDIAGGTDTQYF
cdr3_nt: TGTGCCAGCAGGGATATAGCGGGAGGGACAGATACGCAGTATTTT

j_call: TRBJ1-5
v_call: TRBV7-2
d_call: TRBD1
clone_size: -
cdr3_aa: CASSLTGEGNQPQHF
cdr3_nt: TGTGCCAGCAGCTTAACAGGGGAGGGCAATCAGCCCCAGCATTTT

j_call: TRBJ1-2
v_call: TRBV7-9
d_call: -
clone_size: -
cdr3_aa: CASSFGHGQPSIYGYTF
cdr3_nt: TGTGCCAGCAGCTTCGGACATGGACAGCCGTCAATCTATGGCTACACCTTC

j_call: TRBJ2-3
v_call: TRBV7-8
d_call: TRBD1
clone_size: -
cdr3_aa: CASSLGTGITDTQYF
cdr3_nt: TGTGCCAGCAGCTTAGGGACAGGGATCACAGATACGCAGTATTTT

j_call: TRBJ2-7
v_call: TRBV11-3
d_call: -
clone_size: -
cdr3_aa: CASRRLTRESSYEQYF
cdr3_nt: TGTGCCAGCAGGAGACTAACCAGGGAGTCGTCCTACGAGCAGTACTTC

j_call: TRBJ1-6
v_call: TRBV28
d_call: -
clone_size: once
cdr3_aa: CASSFNGVKNSPLHF
cdr3_nt: TGTGCCAGCAGTTTTAATGGGGTGAAAAATTCACCCCTCCACTTT

j_call: TRBJ2-7
v_call: TRBV6-2/TRBV6-3
d_call: TRBD2
clone_size: -
cdr3_aa: CASSYARTSPNREQYF
cdr3_nt: TGTGCCAGCAGTTACGCGAGGACTAGCCCCAATCGCGAGCAGTACTTC

j_call: TRBJ1-3
v_call: TRBV19
d_call: -
clone_size: -
cdr3_aa: CASSESYSGNTIYF
cdr3_nt: TGTGCCAGTAGCGAAAGCTACTCTGGAAACACCATATATTTT

j_call: TRBJ2-3
v_call: TRBV28
d_call: TRBD2
clone_size: few
cdr3_aa: CASSSRAGAVTDTQYF
cdr3_nt: TGTGCCAGCAGTTCCAGGGCGGGAGCTGTAACAGATACGCAGTATTTT

j_call: TRBJ1-5
v_call: TRBV2
d_call: -
clone_size: -
cdr3_aa: CASSGISDQPQHF
cdr3_nt: TGTGCCAGCAGTGGAATTAGCGATCAGCCCCAGCATTTT

j_call: TRBJ2-7
v_call: TRBV7-6
d_call: -
clone_size: -
cdr3_aa: CASGGHANTYEQYF
cdr3_nt: TGTGCCAGCGGGGGCCATGCGAACACCTACGAGCAGTACTTC

j_call: TRBJ1-2
v_call: TRBV20-1
d_call: TRBD1
clone_size: few
cdr3_aa: CSATPRRTGAYYGYTF
cdr3_nt: TGCAGTGCTACGCCAAGGAGGACAGGCGCATACTATGGCTACACCTTC

j_call: TRBJ2-2
v_call: TRBV7-8
d_call: -
clone_size: -
cdr3_aa: CASSLPGYLSGELFF
cdr3_nt: TGTGCCAGCAGCTTACCAGGTTATCTCTCCGGGGAGCTGTTTTTT

j_call: TRBJ2-5
v_call: TRBV19
d_call: -
clone_size: -
cdr3_aa: CASSIIQDPGTQYF
cdr3_nt: TGTGCCAGTAGTATAATCCAGGACCCAGGGACCCAGTACTTC

j_call: TRBJ1-2
v_call: TRBV6-1
d_call: -
clone_size: few
cdr3_aa: CASSTGGYGYTF
cdr3_nt: TGTGCCAGCAGTACGGGAGGGTATGGCTACACCTTC

j_call: TRBJ2-3
v_call: TRBV6-2/TRBV6-3
d_call: -
clone_size: -
cdr3_aa: CASSWTASNTQYF
cdr3_nt: TGTGCCAGCAGTTGGACAGCCTCCAATACGCAGTATTTT

j_call: TRBJ2-7
v_call: TRBV6-1
d_call: -
clone_size: -
cdr3_aa: CASSDRWTVGEQYF
cdr3_nt: TGTGCCAGCAGCGACCGGTGGACAGTTGGGGAGCAGTACTTC

j_call: TRBJ2-1
v_call: TRBV6-1
d_call: -
clone_size: few
cdr3_aa: CASRIQGQDEQFF
cdr3_nt: TGTGCCAGCAGGATACAGGGTCAGGATGAGCAGTTCTTC

j_call: TRBJ1-1
v_call: TRBV20-1
d_call: -
clone_size: -
cdr3_aa: CSARVRGWNTEAFF
cdr3_nt: TGCAGTGCTAGAGTCAGGGGTTGGAACACTGAAGCTTTCTTT

j_call: TRBJ2-7
v_call: TRBV28
d_call: TRBD2
clone_size: -
cdr3_aa: CASSVRGRAYEQYF
cdr3_nt: TGTGCCAGCAGTGTGCGCGGGAGGGCCTACGAGCAGTACTTC

j_call: TRBJ2-1
v_call: TRBV2
d_call: -
clone_size: -
cdr3_aa: CASLGFGNEQFF
cdr3_nt: TGTGCCAGCTTGGGTTTCGGCAATGAGCAGTTCTTC

j_call: TRBJ2-5
v_call: TRBV7-8
d_call: -
clone_size: -
cdr3_aa: CASSLSLETQYF
cdr3_nt: TGTGCCAGCAGCCTCAGCCTGGAGACCCAGTACTTC

j_call: TRBJ2-7
v_call: TRBV6-1
d_call: -
clone_size: -
cdr3_aa: CASRRGPTSHEQYF
cdr3_nt: TGTGCCAGCAGGCGGGGCCCTACTTCCCACGAGCAGTACTTC

j_call: TRBJ2-2
v_call: TRBV6-1
d_call: -
clone_size: -
cdr3_aa: CASLSFTGELFF
cdr3_nt: TGTGCCAGCTTAAGTTTCACCGGGGAGCTGTTTTTT

j_call: TRBJ2-4
v_call: TRBV19
d_call: -
clone_size: -
cdr3_aa: CASRGVAQNIQYF
cdr3_nt: TGTGCCAGTAGGGGGGTGGCGCAAAACATTCAGTACTTC

j_call: TRBJ1-1
v_call: TRBV20-1
d_call: TRBD1
clone_size: -
cdr3_aa: CSARGPGGTEAFF
cdr3_nt: TGCAGTGCTAGAGGTCCAGGGGGCACTGAAGCTTTCTTT

j_call: TRBJ2-7
v_call: TRBV6-1
d_call: -
clone_size: -
cdr3_aa: CASRSRQDSYEQYF
cdr3_nt: TGTGCCAGCCGCAGCCGACAGGACTCCTACGAGCAGTACTTC

j_call: TRBJ2-5
v_call: TRBV28
d_call: TRBD1
clone_size: -
cdr3_aa: CASSLSWDRVWETQYF
cdr3_nt: TGTGCCAGCAGTTTATCTTGGGACAGGGTCTGGGAGACCCAGTACTTC

j_call: TRBJ2-3
v_call: TRBV27
d_call: -
clone_size: -
cdr3_aa: CASSFSFTDTQYF
cdr3_nt: TGTGCCAGCAGTTTTTCTTTCACAGATACGCAGTATTTT

j_call: TRBJ2-1
v_call: TRBV20-1
d_call: TRBD1
clone_size: few
cdr3_aa: CSALGTGYNEQFF
cdr3_nt: TGCAGTGCTCTAGGGACAGGTTACAATGAGCAGTTCTTC

j_call: TRBJ2-3
v_call: TRBV11-3
d_call: TRBD2
clone_size: few
cdr3_aa: CASSLGLAGASTDTQYF
cdr3_nt: TGTGCCAGCAGCTTAGGACTAGCGGGTGCTAGCACAGATACGCAGTATTTT

j_call: TRBJ2-1
v_call: TRBV7-2
d_call: -
clone_size: -
cdr3_aa: CASSIPSSYNEQFF
cdr3_nt: TGTGCCAGCAGCATCCCGAGCTCCTACAATGAGCAGTTCTTC

j_call: TRBJ2-3
v_call: TRBV20-1
d_call: TRBD2
clone_size: -
cdr3_aa: CSATLGAGEFPQYF
cdr3_nt: TGCAGTGCTACCTTGGGAGCGGGAGAATTTCCGCAGTATTTT

j_call: TRBJ2-3
v_call: TRBV19
d_call: TRBD2
clone_size: few
cdr3_aa: CASRAAGLALGERSGDTDTQYF
cdr3_nt: TGTGCCAGTAGAGCCGCTGGACTAGCGCTAGGGGAACGGTCCGGCGACACAGATACGCAGTATTTT

j_call: TRBJ1-2
v_call: TRBV20-1
d_call: TRBD1
clone_size: few
cdr3_aa: CSARTGQGFAGYTF
cdr3_nt: TGCAGTGCTAGAACGGGACAGGGGTTCGCTGGCTACACCTTC

j_call: TRBJ1-4
v_call: TRBV6-1
d_call: TRBD1
clone_size: -
cdr3_aa: CASRPHGTGREKLFF
cdr3_nt: TGTGCCAGCAGACCCCACGGGACAGGGAGGGAAAAACTGTTTTTT

j_call: TRBJ2-3
v_call: TRBV6-1
d_call: -
clone_size: few
cdr3_aa: CASSVRTASTDTQYF
cdr3_nt: TGTGCCAGCAGTGTCCGGACCGCTAGCACAGATACGCAGTATTTT

j_call: TRBJ2-3
v_call: TRBV19
d_call: TRBD2
clone_size: -
cdr3_aa: CASKGGLAGSTDTQYF
cdr3_nt: TGTGCCAGTAAGGGGGGACTAGCGGGCAGCACAGATACGCAGTATTTT

j_call: TRBJ2-7
v_call: TRBV20-1
d_call: -
clone_size: -
cdr3_aa: CSFQDSYEQYF
cdr3_nt: TGCAGTTTTCAAGACTCCTACGAGCAGTACTTC

j_call: TRBJ1-4
v_call: TRBV6-1
d_call: -
clone_size: -
cdr3_aa: CASSRDTSWEKLFF
cdr3_nt: TGTGCCAGCAGCCGGGACACCTCCTGGGAAAAACTGTTTTTT

j_call: TRBJ2-2
v_call: TRBV6-1
d_call: -
clone_size: -
cdr3_aa: CASRATGDFTGELFF
cdr3_nt: TGTGCCAGCAGGGCTACAGGGGACTTCACCGGGGAGCTGTTTTTT

j_call: TRBJ1-5
v_call: TRBV6-1
d_call: -
clone_size: few
cdr3_aa: CASRVDRNSNQPQHF
cdr3_nt: TGTGCCAGCAGGGTCGACAGAAATAGCAATCAGCCCCAGCATTTT

j_call: TRBJ1-1
v_call: TRBV5-1
d_call: TRBD1
clone_size: few
cdr3_aa: CASTLTGSGEAFF
cdr3_nt: TGCGCCAGCACCTTGACAGGGTCGGGTGAAGCTTTCTTT

j_call: TRBJ2-6
v_call: TRBV20-1
d_call: -
clone_size: -
cdr3_aa: CSAFRDSGANVLTF
cdr3_nt: TGCAGTGCTTTTAGGGACTCTGGGGCCAACGTCCTGACTTTC

j_call: TRBJ2-7
v_call: TRBV7-2
d_call: TRBD1
clone_size: -
cdr3_aa: CASSLGAPGQVYEQYF
cdr3_nt: TGTGCCAGCAGCTTAGGGGCGCCGGGACAGGTCTACGAGCAGTACTTC

j_call: TRBJ1-5
v_call: TRBV6-1
d_call: TRBD1
clone_size: -
cdr3_aa: CASRPRDRDNQPQHF
cdr3_nt: TGTGCCAGCAGGCCCCGGGACAGGGACAATCAGCCCCAGCATTTT

j_call: TRBJ1-5
v_call: TRBV27
d_call: TRBD1
clone_size: -
cdr3_aa: CASSEAQGQGRNQPQHF
cdr3_nt: TGTGCCAGCAGTGAAGCCCAGGGACAGGGCCGGAATCAGCCCCAGCATTTT